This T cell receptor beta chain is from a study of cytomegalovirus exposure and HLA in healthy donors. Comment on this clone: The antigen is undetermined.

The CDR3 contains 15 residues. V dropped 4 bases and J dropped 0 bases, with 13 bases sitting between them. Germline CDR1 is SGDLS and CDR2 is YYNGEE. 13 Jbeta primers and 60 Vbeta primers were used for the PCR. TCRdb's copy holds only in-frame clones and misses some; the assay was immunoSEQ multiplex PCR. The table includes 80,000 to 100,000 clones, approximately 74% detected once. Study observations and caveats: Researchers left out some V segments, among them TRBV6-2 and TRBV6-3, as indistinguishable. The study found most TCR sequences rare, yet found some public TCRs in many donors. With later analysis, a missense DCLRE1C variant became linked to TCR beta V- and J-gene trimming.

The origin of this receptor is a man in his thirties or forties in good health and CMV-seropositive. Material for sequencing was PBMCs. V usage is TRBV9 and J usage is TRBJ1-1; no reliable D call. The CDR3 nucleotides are TGTGCCAGCAGCTCCAGCGGGGTCCTGAACACTGAAGCTTTCTTT. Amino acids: CASSSSGVLNTEAFF.